Listed below are T cell receptor beta chains from one sample, sequenced in a study of T cell responses to AZD1222 COVID-19 vaccine. Assay: immunoSEQ multiplex PCR; the TCRdb copy retains only in-frame clones and omits some. This table has some 150,000 clones, 90% appearing once. Sequences were derived from peripheral blood, sampled 28 days after the second AZD1222 dose. These receptors came from an adult who received the AZD1222 COVID-19 vaccine. Both conserved end residues are part of each CDR3. D genes are given only for firm matches.

v_gene	j_gene	d_gene	CDR3aa
TRBV5-4	TRBJ2-7	.	CASSLPYGGGFNNEQYF
TRBV7-8	TRBJ1-2	.	CASSLVAKPNYGYTF
TRBV7-9	TRBJ2-1	TRBD2	CASSFIPAGGHEQFF
TRBV30	TRBJ2-3	.	CAWSVPGGTDTQYF
TRBV6-5	TRBJ1-5	.	CASSDPGLPQHF
TRBV10-3	TRBJ2-7	.	CAISDRRPPNYEQYF
TRBV2	TRBJ1-1	TRBD1	CASRTRQGLGPPNTEAFF
TRBV6-4	TRBJ2-1	.	CASSYELADEQFF
TRBV2	TRBJ2-2	.	CASVDPTTNTGELFF
TRBV6-5	TRBJ1-1	.	CASSYGQLNTEAFF
TRBV9	TRBJ2-3	TRBD2	CASSKRLAVSTDTQYF
TRBV7-6	TRBJ1-1	.	CASSLGAVMNTEAFF
TRBV7-2	TRBJ2-1	.	CASSFWGLYNEQFF
TRBV19	TRBJ1-2	.	CASIGQLYGYTF
TRBV18	TRBJ2-2	.	CASSPQGTGELFF
TRBV3-1/TRBV3-2	TRBJ1-1	.	CASSRQDTLNTEAFF
TRBV6-5	TRBJ2-3	.	CASSRDVRAQYF
TRBV4-2	TRBJ2-7	.	CASSQGAGPTYEQYF
TRBV6-5	TRBJ1-4	.	CASRFTGGEKLFF
TRBV6-5	TRBJ1-1	.	CASSSLGAHTEAFF
TRBV11-2	TRBJ2-7	TRBD1	CASSLVNWGGQGVYEQYF
TRBV9	TRBJ2-1	.	CASSPRYRGDEQFF
TRBV10-3	TRBJ2-1	TRBD2	CAISGLAGVDEQFF
TRBV6-1	TRBJ1-6	.	CASSEVLPLHF
TRBV4-2	TRBJ2-1	.	CASSQVASNPMNEQFF